This T cell receptor beta chain was profiled in a study of T-cell memory formation after mild COVID-19. Turning to the study itself: TCR clusters were largely donor specific. General observations from the study: Within pre-infection memory, some responding clones were found, suggesting cross-reactive memory joined. Second-wave clones with a day 37 peak had unconfirmed SARS-CoV-2 specificity.

5'RACE primed at constant segments yielded TCR alpha and TCR beta cDNA libraries bearing sample barcodes and UMIs. MiXCR, applied by TCRdb to the 5' RACE reads, yields one record per CDR3 protein. This table has 550,000 to 700,000 distinct CDR3 sequences, over 15% appearing once. About this clonotype itself: Antigen specificity is unknown.

Germline CDR1 reads LGHNA; CDR2 reads YSLEER. Trimming left V 3 bases short and J 2 bases short, with 11 bases between. This CDR3 contains 15 residues. The source of this sequence is an adult woman who had mild COVID-19 (a few samples of this study predate the infection). Cell type and time point are not known. The J gene is TRBJ1-5, the V gene TRBV4-3; a possible D gene is TRBD1 (5 bases). The sequencing input was PBMCs or a T cell subset sorted from them (not recorded which). As DNA, the CDR3 is TGCGCCAGCAGCCAGAAACTAGGGGGCAATCAGCCCCAGCATTTT. As protein: CASSQKLGGNQPQHF.